A selection of T cell receptor beta chains follows, all from one sample in a study of PD-1 blockade in classical Hodgkin lymphoma. The table came from immunoSEQ multiplex PCR; TCRdb's copy has only in-frame clones and leaves some out. This table has some 40,000 clones, about 82% appearing once. This sample comprised peripheral blood mononuclear cells (PBMCs), obtained at baseline. All receptors derive from a human donor with classical Hodgkin lymphoma. The CDR3 runs from the conserved cysteine through the conserved F or W. D genes are given only for firm matches. Rows may omit the clone size; those that give it use once, few, many or a size class.

few	TRBV4-1	TRBJ2-1	-	CASSQVDLLTYNEQFF	TGCGCCAGCAGCCAAGTCGATCTTCTTACCTACAATGAGCAGTTCTTC
-	TRBV5-1	TRBJ1-2	-	CASSPARGQINYGYTF	TGCGCCAGCAGCCCTGCCCGCGGACAGATAAACTATGGCTACACCTTC
-	TRBV4-1	TRBJ2-3	TRBD2	CASRPPSGSVTDTQYF	TGCGCCAGCAGGCCTCCTAGCGGGAGTGTCACAGATACGCAGTATTTT
-	TRBV7-8	TRBJ2-7	TRBD1	CASSAYRGRFYEQYF	TGTGCCAGCAGCGCCTACAGGGGGCGCTTCTACGAGCAGTACTTC
few	TRBV9	TRBJ2-7	-	CASSVEYLPGEQYF	TGTGCCAGCAGCGTAGAATATCTCCCGGGGGAGCAGTACTTC
-	TRBV2	TRBJ2-7	TRBD2	CASTTGTSVHEQYF	TGTGCCAGCACCACTGGGACTAGCGTTCACGAGCAGTACTTC
once	TRBV5-6	TRBJ2-5	-	CASSSPGTGETQYF	TGTGCCAGCAGCTCTCCCGGGACTGGAGAGACCCAGTACTTC
few	TRBV7-9	TRBJ2-7	TRBD1	CASSSRTGTDYEQYF	TGTGCCAGCAGCTCGCGTACGGGGACAGACTACGAGCAGTACTTC
-	TRBV7-3	TRBJ1-2	-	CASSFPVGYTF	TGTGCCAGCAGCTTTCCCGTTGGCTACACCTTC
-	TRBV20-1	TRBJ2-3	-	CSASRGDTQYF	TGCAGTGCTAGTAGGGGAGATACGCAGTATTTT
once	TRBV2	TRBJ2-5	-	CASSEAQETQYF	TGTGCCAGCAGTGAAGCGCAAGAGACCCAGTACTTC
-	TRBV6-5	TRBJ1-4	-	CASSYSEATSEKLFF	TGTGCCAGCAGTTACTCGGAGGCGACCAGTGAAAAACTGTTTTTT
-	TRBV4-1	TRBJ1-3	-	CASSDPKRGAGNTIYF	TGCGCCAGCAGCGATCCTAAGAGGGGTGCTGGAAACACCATATATTTT
-	TRBV19	TRBJ1-1	TRBD1	CASTETGLNTEAFF	TGTGCCAGTACCGAGACAGGGTTGAACACTGAAGCTTTCTTT
few	TRBV11-2	TRBJ2-2	-	CASSHLLNRGDTGELFF	TGTGCCAGCAGTCATCTTTTAAATAGGGGGGACACCGGGGAGCTGTTTTTT
-	TRBV27	TRBJ2-7	-	CASSFLGSYEQYF	TGTGCCAGCAGTTTCTTGGGAAGCTACGAGCAGTACTTC
once	TRBV18	TRBJ1-1	TRBD1	CASSPTYRDSLSGAFF	TGTGCCAGCTCACCGACATACCGGGACAGTCTGTCTGGAGCTTTCTTT
-	TRBV20-1	TRBJ2-3	-	CSARAADTQYF	TGCAGTGCTAGAGCTGCAGATACGCAGTATTTT
-	TRBV6-5	TRBJ2-2	-	CASSDTGRVTGELFF	TGTGCCAGCAGCGACACGGGGCGAGTCACCGGGGAGCTGTTTTTT
-	TRBV6-5	TRBJ1-1	-	CASSYSLGFLPEAFF	TGTGCCAGCAGTTACTCCCTGGGTTTCCTCCCTGAAGCTTTCTTT
few	TRBV5-6	TRBJ1-5	-	CASSRSLSGTQPQHF	TGTGCCAGCAGCCGATCCCTCTCAGGGACTCAGCCCCAGCATTTT
few	TRBV6-5	TRBJ2-2	TRBD2	CASRRLAGVAGELFF	TGTGCCAGCAGGAGACTAGCGGGAGTGGCCGGGGAGCTGTTTTTT
-	TRBV14	TRBJ2-1	TRBD2	CASSRTSGGYNEQFF	TGTGCCAGCAGCCGGACTAGCGGGGGGTACAATGAGCAGTTCTTC
-	TRBV5-4	TRBJ1-2	-	CASHFIPENYGYTF	TGTGCCAGCCATTTCATCCCAGAGAACTATGGCTACACCTTC
-	TRBV7-3	TRBJ2-7	TRBD2	CASSLTPGPDQRDHYEQYF	TGTGCCAGCAGCTTAACCCCGGGACCGGACCAGCGGGATCACTACGAGCAGTACTTC
-	TRBV5-1	TRBJ2-6	-	CASRSSGLPGANVLTF	TGCGCCAGCAGGTCGTCAGGACTGCCTGGGGCCAACGTCCTGACTTTC
-	TRBV28	TRBJ2-2	TRBD2	CASSYNGRAIFGELFF	TGTGCCAGCTCTTATAACGGGAGGGCCATATTCGGGGAGCTGTTTTTT
-	TRBV2	TRBJ2-5	-	CASSDRGQTQYF	TGTGCCAGCAGTGACCGGGGTCAGACCCAGTACTTC
-	TRBV21-1	TRBJ2-7	-	CASSKALNRTYEQYF	TGTGCCAGCAGCAAAGCGCTTAACAGGACCTACGAGCAGTACTTC
-	TRBV11-2	TRBJ2-7	TRBD1	CASSLVAGTGRVNYEQYF	TGTGCCAGCAGCTTAGTCGCAGGGACAGGGAGAGTAAACTACGAGCAGTACTTC
-	TRBV9	TRBJ1-3	-	CASSSHSGTRRNTIYF	TGTGCCAGCAGCTCCCACTCTGGGACAAGGAGAAACACCATATATTTT
-	TRBV7-2	TRBJ2-5	TRBD2	CASSSRTSGSVTQYF	TGTGCCAGCAGCTCCCGGACTAGCGGGAGTGTGACCCAGTACTTC
-	TRBV28	TRBJ1-5	-	CASSRGDIRQPQHF	TGTGCCAGCAGTCGGGGGGACATTCGACAGCCCCAGCATTTT
-	TRBV28	TRBJ2-7	-	CASSLWGYEQYF	TGTGCCAGCAGTTTATGGGGCTACGAGCAGTACTTC
-	TRBV6-1	TRBJ1-1	-	CASSDPEMNTEAFF	TGTGCCAGCAGTGACCCGGAGATGAACACTGAAGCTTTCTTT
-	TRBV6-5	TRBJ2-7	TRBD2	CASSATGTRGRQYF	TGTGCCAGCAGTGCTACCGGGACTAGGGGACGGCAGTACTTC
-	TRBV7-3	TRBJ2-5	-	CASSSGPQETQYF	TGTGCCAGCAGCTCGGGACCGCAAGAGACCCAGTACTTC
-	TRBV7-3	TRBJ2-3	-	CASSTDSGTQYF	TGTGCCAGCAGCACGGACTCCGGTACGCAGTATTTT
-	TRBV6-1	TRBJ1-1	-	CASSGYTEAFF	TGTGCCAGCAGTGGGTACACTGAAGCTTTCTTT
few	TRBV30	TRBJ1-1	-	CAWSVELNTEAFF	TGTGCCTGGAGTGTTGAGCTAAACACTGAAGCTTTCTTT
-	TRBV28	TRBJ2-2	-	CASRGQTNTGELFF	TGTGCCAGCAGAGGACAGACGAACACCGGGGAGCTGTTTTTT
-	TRBV5-1	TRBJ2-7	TRBD2	CASSSGLAGGPYEQYF	TGCGCCAGCAGCTCCGGACTAGCGGGAGGACCCTACGAGCAGTACTTC
-	TRBV7-3	TRBJ2-4	-	CASSPARGKNIQYF	TGTGCCAGCAGCCCCGCGCGGGGCAAAAACATTCAGTACTTC
-	TRBV10-3	TRBJ2-3	-	CAISRASSGTDTQYF	TGTGCCATCAGTCGCGCCAGCTCGGGCACAGATACGCAGTATTTT
-	TRBV2	TRBJ2-5	-	CASSVGISTSETQYF	TGTGCCAGCAGTGTTGGTATCTCTACCTCAGAGACCCAGTACTTC
-	TRBV9	TRBJ2-5	-	CASSVPGRETQYF	TGTGCCAGCAGCGTACCCGGGAGAGAGACCCAGTACTTC
-	TRBV11-2	TRBJ2-2	-	CASIWSMNTGELFF	TGTGCCAGCATTTGGTCCATGAACACCGGGGAGCTGTTTTTT
-	TRBV6-1	TRBJ1-3	-	CASSEMGATGNTIYF	TGTGCCAGCAGTGAAATGGGGGCTACTGGAAACACCATATATTTT
few	TRBV18	TRBJ2-2	TRBD2	CASSPPSGRAAGELFF	TGTGCCAGCTCACCACCTAGCGGGAGGGCCGCCGGGGAGCTGTTTTTT
-	TRBV5-4	TRBJ1-1	-	CASSSGLTYTEAFF	TGTGCCAGCAGCTCGGGACTAACTTACACTGAAGCTTTCTTT
-	TRBV6-4	TRBJ2-3	TRBD2	CASSQLPGLAAGDTQYF	TGTGCCAGCAGTCAACTCCCGGGACTAGCGGCCGGGGATACGCAGTATTTT
-	TRBV7-6	TRBJ2-2	-	CASSWKVDRTGELFF	TGTGCCAGCAGCTGGAAGGTAGACCGGACCGGGGAGCTGTTTTTT